Reported below is one T cell receptor beta chain. Its target is not known. The sample is drawn from a study of Tregs in tolerant kidney transplant recipients. Whole-study results and caveats: In tolerant patients, donor-specific Tregs outgrew total Tregs, suggesting antigen-driven expansion. This study did not directly address biological reproducibility.

CDR1 is LGHNA, CDR2 YSLEER, per germline. This CDR3 has 16 residues. V was pared by 4 bases and J by 1 base, with 4 bases of the junction left unmatched. Profiled with immunoSEQ multiplex PCR; TCRdb holds only in-frame clones, not every one. The sample has 50,000 or so clones, roughly nine tenths seen once. Related graft donors supplied nonmyeloablative bone marrow transplants, and mixed chimerism was transient. The chain employs TRBV4-3 and TRBJ2-1, with 10 bases matching TRBD2. The receptor was derived from a human patient who received a combined kidney and bone marrow transplant. Some T cells may trace back to the graft donor. The specimen was CD8+ T cells from blood (PBMCs), collected 24 months after the transplant. CDR3 loop: CASSLLAGISYNEQFF. In DNA form, the CDR3 reads TGCGCCAGCAGCCTACTAGCGGGAATATCCTACAATGAGCAGTTCTTC.